This T cell receptor (beta chain) was profiled in a study of blood T cell repertoires in COVID-19. Study in general: The United States, Italy and Spain provided the acute and convalescent COVID-19 samples. T cells, B-cell-depleted T cells, or PBMCs provided the cDNA or gDNA that served as material.

V trimming: 8 bases; J trimming: 5 bases; junction bases outside the gene matches: 20. The CDR3 has 17 amino acids. Germline values: CDR1 MDHEN, CDR2 SYDVKM. Per the original data handling: Nucleated cell number was recorded as an estimate derived from reference gene primer amplification. Assay: immunoSEQ multiplex PCR; the TCRdb copy retains only in-frame clones and omits some. V and J calls and clone size follow that table, whereas D and trimming were derived from the DNA. The data contain approximately 350,000 clones, more than 70% of them singletons. The chain couples TRBV28 to TRBJ2-7; 8 nucleotides match TRBD1. Sequenced material: peripheral blood. This receptor was taken from a man aged 25 to 40 with active or convalescent COVID-19. The CDR3 is CASLPFRGLYAYHEQYF. CDR3 DNA: TGTGCCAGCCTACCCTTCAGGGGGCTGTACGCGTACCACGAGCAGTACTTC.